What follows is one T cell receptor (beta chain) and its context. There is no known antigen for this receptor. No quality values exist for individual bases; no much larger clone is one base distant. The sample comes from a study of beta chain features in type 1 diabetes (dated by TCRdb to the late 2010s). Regarding the complete study: No differences in mean age, gender distribution, total cell number or subset yield were found between patients and healthy donors. A total of 100 million to 110 million sorted cells were examined across all samples, and a strong correlation was observed between cell number per subset and RNA yield. In the study, recently diagnosed type 1 diabetes patients and matched healthy donors were compared on the TCRB repertoires of their sorted circulating CD4+ T cell subsets. Naive and central memory subsets were obtained from all 30 or so donors, but regulatory and stem cell-like memory subsets were isolated from only 8 patients and roughly 8 healthy donors. Broader findings and caveats from the paper: In all four CD4+ subsets, TCRB CDR3 length was moderately but significantly shorter in type 1 diabetes patients. Naive, central memory and regulatory TCRB repertoires appeared more similar among patients than among healthy donors. At VDJ recombination sites, patients with type 1 diabetes made fewer insertions and deleted more nucleotides, a pattern implying thymic rearrangement abnormalities. Because the HLA sub-analyses included only small numbers of individuals, any influence of HLA type on TCRB rearrangement was left unresolved. PCR might favor shorter templates, but patient and control samples were amplified and corrected together, so any skew would affect both groups equally. Because cDNA rather than genomic DNA was sequenced, highly expressing activated cells could have been over-represented, although no difference in activation and CD3 levels was found between groups.

The entire isolated RNA was reverse transcribed using the High Capacity cDNA Reverse Transcription Kit, and thus expressed TCRB transcripts were sequenced. Deep immunoSEQ sequencing was performed on naive, central memory and regulatory T cell samples, with an average of roughly 4 million total reads per sample. After sorted cells were lysed in RLT buffer, RNA was extracted with DNase-treated RNeasy Micro or Mini kits, with the choice depending on cell number. To prevent cross-contamination, each cell subset was processed individually, whereas patient and healthy donor samples were processed jointly. The immunoSEQ multiplex PCR was used to amplify TCRB sequences from cDNA, generating 87-bp fragments that spanned the CDR3 region. Amplicons were sequenced on the Illumina HiSeq platform. Per the original workflow: PCR bias was computationally corrected using synthetic template baselines, reads within Hamming distance 2 were collapsed, and singletons that could not be merged were discarded. Reads were aligned against IMGT so that V, D and J genes, CDR3 length and insertions or deletions at six rearrangement sites could be assigned. Within each subset, clonotype counts were normalized to the number of sorted cells before true diversity and Gini coefficients were calculated with the tcR R package. Repertoire sharing was quantified using the overlap coefficient calculated on TCRB nucleotide sequences. Out-of-frame TCRB sequences from naive cells were analyzed as a proxy for the pre-selection repertoire. In TCRdb, the immuneACCESS table is reduced to in-frame sequences with V and J assigned. These tables do not hold every clone; where another copy was compared, an unresolved V gene accounts for under half, and the others remain unexplained. Clone size and the V and J calls come from that table; the DNA yielded D and trimming. This sample is represented by 900,000 or so clones; 17% of them were singletons. The ten biggest clones cover roughly 0.025% of the sample.

As encoded in the germline V gene, CDR1 is SGHTA while CDR2 is FQGNSA. Including the terminal cysteine and phenylalanine, the CDR3 comprises 14 residues. Only the CDR3 region is kept as DNA, spanning 42 bases read in frame from base 1. After removal of 5 bases from V and 4 bases from J, the junction retains 4 bases not matched to a gene. Each donor gave one peripheral blood draw, roughly 110 mL on average, collected into heparinised tubes. A BD FACSAria II was used to sort naive, central memory, regulatory and stem cell-like memory CD4+ T cells with a panel that included CD45RO, CCR7, CD25, CD127, CD95 and CD27. A purity above 95% was achieved for all sorted populations. Right away, PBMCs were isolated by Lymphoprep density gradient centrifugation and were stained directly, with no culture step. So that batch effects would be minimized, each experiment stained and sorted samples in pairs, pairing one healthy donor with one patient.

The chain joins TRBV7-2 to TRBJ2-3; TRBD1 lines up with 9 middle nucleotides. Sequencing was performed on naive CD4+ T cells from blood. The cell subset or site label here, explained by the study, means: true naive CD4+ T cells. The sequence derives from a young woman in good health. The CDR3 corresponds to CASSPDRGSDTQYF. The DNA is TGTGCCAGCAGCCCGGACAGGGGATCAGATACGCAGTATTTT.